The rows below give T cell receptor beta chains drawn from one sample of a study of OX40 agonist ivuxolimab in advanced cancers. Assay used: immunoSEQ multiplex PCR; TCRdb lists only in-frame clones, some missing. This sample yields 30,000 to 35,000 clones, of which about four fifths are seen a single time; 9.5% to 15% belongs to the top ten. This specimen was CD4+ or CD8+ T cells sorted from blood, taken in a trial of the OX40 agonist ivuxolimab. The origin of the receptors is an adult with an advanced solid tumor such as melanoma, head and neck, liver or kidney cancer. Both conserved end residues are part of each CDR3. The D gene is left open where the match is weak. The size entry is marked missing in some rows and otherwise reads once, few, many or a size class.

D,V,size,length,J,CDR3,DNA
TRBD1,TRBV27,-,15,TRBJ2-7,CASSTGQGGIYEQYF,TGTGCCAGCAGTACGGGACAGGGGGGAATCTACGAGCAGTACTTC
TRBD2,TRBV29-1,-,15,TRBJ2-2,CSADLAGGFTGELFF,TGCAGCGCTGATCTGGCGGGAGGGTTCACCGGGGAGCTGTTTTTT
-,TRBV6-1,medium-sized,15,TRBJ2-3,CASSEQATSTDTQYF,TGTGCCAGCAGTGAACAGGCCACAAGCACAGATACGCAGTATTTT
-,TRBV4-1,-,17,TRBJ2-2,CASSQEDKYANTGELFF,TGCGCCAGCAGCCAAGAGGACAAATACGCGAACACCGGGGAGCTGTTTTTT
TRBD2,TRBV5-1,-,15,TRBJ2-1,CASSLGGVGDNEQFF,TGCGCCAGCAGCCTCGGGGGGGTAGGTGACAATGAGCAGTTCTTC
TRBD1,TRBV10-3,-,14,TRBJ2-2,CAVLGQGIHGELFF,TGTGCCGTCCTGGGACAGGGAATTCACGGGGAGCTGTTTTTT
-,TRBV19,-,15,TRBJ2-2,CASSIVQGNTGELFF,TGTGCCAGTAGTATCGTACAGGGGAACACCGGGGAGCTGTTTTTT
-,TRBV4-3,-,14,TRBJ2-7,CASSQEDGPYEQYF,TGCGCCAGCAGCCAAGAGGATGGACCGTACGAGCAGTACTTC
TRBD1,TRBV6-4,once,16,TRBJ2-3,CASSDSPGQGTDTQYF,TGTGCCAGCAGTGACTCGCCGGGACAGGGCACAGATACGCAGTATTTT
-,TRBV10-3,-,14,TRBJ2-7,CAISQQDGTYEQYF,TGTGCCATCAGTCAGCAGGACGGGACCTACGAGCAGTACTTC
TRBD1,TRBV4-1,-,15,TRBJ1-5,CASSQWTGDDQPQHF,TGCGCCAGCAGCCAATGGACAGGGGATGATCAGCCCCAGCATTTT
-,TRBV2,-,17,TRBJ2-1,CASTQEGFAPRPNEQFF,TGTGCCAGCACCCAAGAGGGATTTGCACCTCGCCCCAATGAGCAGTTCTTC
-,TRBV11-1,few,13,TRBJ2-7,CASSLAPGYEQYF,TGTGCCAGCAGCTTAGCCCCGGGCTACGAGCAGTACTTC
TRBD1,TRBV5-1,-,14,TRBJ2-3,CASWGQGGTDTQYF,TGCGCCAGCTGGGGACAGGGCGGGACAGATACGCAGTATTTT
-,TRBV6-5,-,13,TRBJ2-7,CASSSRGHYEQYF,TGTGCCAGCAGTTCGAGGGGCCACTACGAGCAGTACTTC
-,TRBV6-1,few,15,TRBJ2-3,CASSEGTASTDTQYF,TGTGCCAGCAGTGAAGGGACAGCTAGCACAGATACGCAGTATTTT
-,TRBV14,-,12,TRBJ2-7,CASSQGAYEQYF,TGTGCCAGCAGCCAGGGGGCCTACGAGCAGTACTTC
-,TRBV15,-,16,TRBJ2-7,CATSREGGERAYEQYF,TGTGCCACCAGCAGAGAAGGAGGGGAGCGGGCCTACGAGCAGTACTTC
-,TRBV15,-,18,TRBJ1-5,CATSRSISSESVIQPQHF,TGTGCCACCAGCAGAAGCATCTCGTCAGAAAGTGTGATTCAGCCCCAGCATTTT
-,TRBV19,-,13,TRBJ1-1,CASSIDLETEAFF,TGTGCCAGTAGTATAGACCTGGAGACTGAAGCTTTCTTT
TRBD1,TRBV5-4,-,16,TRBJ1-2,CASRSPGQGFNYGYTF,TGTGCCAGCAGGTCTCCGGGACAGGGCTTTAACTATGGCTACACCTTC
-,TRBV11-2,-,14,TRBJ2-7,CASSLGTVLLGQYF,TGTGCCAGCAGCTTAGGGACAGTACTTTTAGGGCAGTACTTC
TRBD2,TRBV28,-,14,TRBJ2-7,CASRKLAGGYEQYF,TGTGCCAGCAGGAAACTAGCGGGGGGTTACGAGCAGTACTTC
-,TRBV29-1,-,13,TRBJ1-1,CSVAKLVNTEAFF,TGCAGCGTTGCAAAGTTGGTGAACACTGAAGCTTTCTTT
-,TRBV29-1,-,14,TRBJ2-1,CSARVLASYNEQFF,TGCAGCGCCCGGGTTCTAGCGTCTTACAATGAGCAGTTCTTC
TRBD2,TRBV9,-,18,TRBJ2-1,CASSVYLAGGPPYNEQFF,TGTGCCAGCAGCGTGTATCTAGCGGGAGGGCCGCCCTACAATGAGCAGTTCTTC
TRBD2,TRBV27,-,16,TRBJ2-1,CASSWLPSGLYNEQFF,TGTGCCAGCAGTTGGTTACCTAGCGGCTTATACAATGAGCAGTTCTTC
-,TRBV7-2,-,15,TRBJ2-7,CASSLALGSQDEQYF,TGTGCCAGCAGCTTAGCATTGGGATCCCAGGACGAGCAGTACTTC
-,TRBV7-2,-,14,TRBJ2-5,CASSLDGDQETQYF,TGTGCCAGCAGCTTGGATGGGGACCAAGAGACCCAGTACTTC
TRBD2,TRBV28,-,15,TRBJ2-7,CASSLTTSGRPEQYF,TGTGCCAGCAGTCTGACGACTAGCGGGAGACCAGAGCAGTACTTC
-,TRBV30,-,12,TRBJ2-7,CAWSRVRLEQYF,TGTGCCTGGAGTCGGGTGCGGCTCGAGCAGTACTTC
-,TRBV7-9,-,18,TRBJ1-5,CASSPGTGVLLVDQPQHF,TGTGCCAGCAGCCCCGGGACGGGGGTTCTATTAGTCGATCAGCCCCAGCATTTT
-,TRBV9,-,14,TRBJ1-2,CASGESLANYGYTF,TGTGCCAGCGGGGAGTCCTTAGCTAACTATGGCTACACCTTC
-,TRBV15,-,13,TRBJ2-1,CATSFASYNEQFF,TGTGCCACCAGTTTTGCGTCCTACAATGAGCAGTTCTTC
-,TRBV28,-,14,TRBJ1-2,CASRTGYSSYGYTF,TGTGCCAGCAGAACAGGCTATTCCTCCTATGGCTACACCTTC
-,TRBV9,few,14,TRBJ1-5,CASSPSGGNQPQHF,TGTGCCAGCAGCCCCAGTGGCGGCAATCAGCCCCAGCATTTT
-,TRBV27,-,15,TRBJ2-7,CASSADSWTVYEQYF,TGTGCCAGCAGTGCTGATAGTTGGACCGTGTACGAGCAGTACTTC
TRBD1,TRBV6-5,once,14,TRBJ2-7,CASSYWQGAYEQYF,TGTGCCAGCAGTTACTGGCAGGGGGCTTACGAGCAGTACTTC
-,TRBV4-2,-,17,TRBJ1-3,CASSQAPWRVGGNTIYF,TGTGCCAGCAGCCAAGCCCCCTGGCGGGTTGGTGGAAACACCATATATTTT
-,TRBV19,-,12,TRBJ1-2,CASRGLGYGYTF,TGTGCCAGTAGGGGCCTAGGGTATGGCTACACCTTC
TRBD1,TRBV19,-,17,TRBJ1-5,CASSIVGTGRLNQPQHF,TGTGCCAGTAGTATAGTTGGGACAGGGCGCCTGAATCAGCCCCAGCATTTT
-,TRBV11-1,-,13,TRBJ2-1,CASSLGALNEQFF,TGTGCCAGCAGCTTAGGGGCCCTCAATGAGCAGTTCTTC
-,TRBV9,-,13,TRBJ2-3,CASSVDGRPAQYF,TGTGCCAGCAGCGTAGATGGCAGGCCAGCGCAGTATTTT
-,TRBV7-8,-,18,TRBJ2-5,CASSDEGLRVVREETQYF,TGTGCCAGCAGCGACGAAGGCCTTAGGGTGGTCAGAGAAGAGACCCAGTACTTC
TRBD2,TRBV4-1,-,15,TRBJ2-5,CASSHLGLGGETQYF,TGCGCCAGCAGCCATCTCGGACTAGGAGGAGAGACCCAGTACTTC
-,TRBV4-3,-,15,TRBJ2-1,CASTPGVVSYNEQFF,TGCGCCAGCACACCTGGGGTTGTGTCCTACAATGAGCAGTTCTTC
TRBD1,TRBV27,-,15,TRBJ2-1,CASSDRDRAFDEQFF,TGTGCCAGCAGTGACCGGGACAGGGCTTTTGATGAGCAGTTCTTC
-,TRBV13,-,16,TRBJ2-3,CASSLRAGRSTDTQYF,TGTGCCAGCAGCTTGAGGGCGGGGAGAAGCACAGATACGCAGTATTTT
-,TRBV19,few,15,TRBJ2-1,CASSSEGNTYNEQFF,TGTGCCAGTAGTTCTGAAGGCAACACCTACAATGAGCAGTTCTTC
-,TRBV7-9,-,16,TRBJ2-1,CASSSPGDFFYNEQFF,TGTGCCAGCAGCTCCCCCGGAGACTTTTTTTACAATGAGCAGTTCTTC
TRBD1,TRBV28,-,13,TRBJ2-1,CAAGQGGYNEQFF,TGTGCTGCTGGACAGGGTGGCTACAATGAGCAGTTCTTC
-,TRBV29-1,large,16,TRBJ2-3,CSVEVRQGRSTDTQYF,TGCAGCGTTGAAGTCCGTCAGGGCCGCAGCACAGATACGCAGTATTTT
-,TRBV6-4,-,16,TRBJ2-2,CASSDSAGHGTGELFF,TGTGCCAGCAGTGACTCGGCAGGTCACGGCACCGGGGAGCTGTTTTTT
-,TRBV10-3,-,15,TRBJ1-1,CAISERGSPNTEAFF,TGTGCCATCAGTGAGAGAGGGTCTCCGAACACTGAAGCTTTCTTT
-,TRBV28,once,14,TRBJ2-3,CASSSAADTDTQYF,TGTGCCAGCAGTTCCGCGGCAGACACAGATACGCAGTATTTT
-,TRBV28,-,12,TRBJ1-5,CASRVIGQPQHF,TGTGCCAGCCGGGTGATCGGGCAGCCCCAGCATTTT
-,TRBV5-4,-,11,TRBJ2-5,CASSFDETQYF,TGTGCCAGCAGCTTTGACGAGACCCAGTACTTC
-,TRBV6-6,-,15,TRBJ2-3,CASSYSIPHQATQYF,TGTGCCAGCAGTTACTCGATTCCCCACCAGGCTACGCAGTATTTT
-,TRBV7-8,-,16,TRBJ2-1,CASTLALGVFNNEQFF,TGTGCCAGCACCCTGGCGCTGGGGGTCTTTAACAATGAGCAGTTCTTC